The rows below give T cell receptor beta chains drawn from one sample of a study of T cells in Graves' hyperthyroidism and ophthalmopathy. TCRdb recomputed calls from the multiplex PCR reads with MiXCR, one row per CDR3 protein. The sample has over 500,000 distinct CDR3 sequences; 16% are singletons. The sample taken for sequencing was blood. The receptors were sampled from a woman in her twenties or thirties with Graves' ophthalmopathy. Both conserved end residues are part of each CDR3. A D gene is named only where the DNA matches it firmly. A clone size is listed for some rows: how often the clone was seen (once, few, many), or a class if it is expanded.

.	.	TRBV25-1	TRBJ1-4	TGTGCCAGCATTAGACAGCCCATTAATGAAAAACTGTTTTTT	CASIRQPINEKLFF
TRBD1	few	TRBV7-2	TRBJ2-7	TGTGCCAGCAGCCCATGGACAGGGGGCAATTACGAGCAGTACTTC	CASSPWTGGNYEQYF
.	.	TRBV6-2/TRBV6-3	TRBJ2-3	TGTGCCAGCAGTTACGGGGGTGGGTGGGGCACAGATACGCAGTATTTT	CASSYGGGWGTDTQYF
TRBD1	few	TRBV27	TRBJ1-5	TGTGCCAGCAGTTTGCGGCCCGGGACAGGGTTTTTGGGCAATCAGCCCCAGCATTTT	CASSLRPGTGFLGNQPQHF
.	few	TRBV4-3	TRBJ1-1	TGCGCCAGCAGCCAAAATCCGGCCACTGAAGCTTTCTTT	CASSQNPATEAFF
TRBD1	many	TRBV25-1	TRBJ1-1	TGTGCCAGCAGCCAACCGGGTGGCAGGGGGCTTATGAACACTGAAGCTTTCTTT	CASSQPGGRGLMNTEAFF
.	.	TRBV27	TRBJ1-2	TGTGCCAGCAGTTCGGTGGATAACTATGGCTACACCTTC	CASSSVDNYGYTF
TRBD1	many	TRBV28	TRBJ1-1	TGTGCCAGCAGTAGATGGGACAGCTTCTTCGCGAACACTGAAGCTTTCTTT	CASSRWDSFFANTEAFF
TRBD2	.	TRBV4-1	TRBJ2-1	TGCGCCAGCAGCCAGGTCCCTAGCGGGAGTCGTTACAATGAGCAGTTCTTC	CASSQVPSGSRYNEQFF
.	.	TRBV12-3/TRBV12-4	TRBJ2-2	TGTGCCAGCATCAAAAGTGGACAGAGAATCACCGGGGAGCTGTTTTTT	CASIKSGQRITGELFF
TRBD1	once	TRBV7-9	TRBJ1-6	TGTGCCAGCAGCCCCACCGATTGGACAGGGGGTAATTCACCCCTCCACTTT	CASSPTDWTGGNSPLHF
.	many	TRBV28	TRBJ1-1	TGTGCCAGCAGCTTGGCGGAGAACACTGAAGCTTTCTTT	CASSLAENTEAFF
TRBD2	.	TRBV20-1	TRBJ2-5	TGCAGTGCTAGGTCCCTAGCGGCCTTGGAAGTAGAGACCCAGTACTTC	CSARSLAALEVETQYF
TRBD2	few	TRBV20-1	TRBJ2-1	TGCAGTGCTAGAGTGGACAGGGGTTTCACGGGACTAGCGGGAGGGAGCTCCTACAATGAGCAGTTCTTC	CSARVDRGFTGLAGGSSYNEQFF
TRBD1	many	TRBV6-1	TRBJ2-3	TGTGCCAGCAGTTATGCCCTTACGGGACAGGGGCCCACAGATACGCAGTATTTT	CASSYALTGQGPTDTQYF
.	.	TRBV4-3	TRBJ1-4	TGCGCCAGCAGCCAAGATTGGGCAGGCTCCAATGAAAAACTGTTTTTT	CASSQDWAGSNEKLFF
TRBD2	few	TRBV7-6	TRBJ2-1	TGTGCCAGCAGCTTAAGGTTCCCTAGCGGGAGTAATGAGCAGTTCTTC	CASSLRFPSGSNEQFF
.	.	TRBV6-9	TRBJ2-5	TGTGCCAGCAGTTACCTAGACGCACACCAAGAGACCCAGTACTTC	CASSYLDAHQETQYF
TRBD2	.	TRBV6-2/TRBV6-3	TRBJ2-5	TGTGCCAGCAGTTACTCAATTCGGCTAGCGGGAGGACCCGAGACCCAGTACTTC	CASSYSIRLAGGPETQYF
.	few	TRBV7-9	TRBJ1-1	TGTGCCAGCACCAGAGGGACGGTGAACACTGAAGCTTTCTTT	CASTRGTVNTEAFF
.	.	TRBV7-2	TRBJ2-5	TGTGCCAGCAGCTTGTTTCAGGGACTGTACCAAGAGACCCAGTACTTC	CASSLFQGLYQETQYF
.	.	TRBV27	TRBJ2-7	TGTGCCAGCAGTTCACTAGCCGCATACTCCTACGAGCAGTACTTC	CASSSLAAYSYEQYF
.	many	TRBV6-2/TRBV6-3	TRBJ2-1	TGTGCCAGCAGCTACCCAATCAATGAGCAGTTCTTC	CASSYPINEQFF
.	many	TRBV6-1	TRBJ2-7	TGTGCCAGCAGTAAAACACAGAGTCCCTACGAGCAGTACTTC	CASSKTQSPYEQYF
.	many	TRBV13	TRBJ2-5	TGTGCCAGCAGCTTTGGGCCAGAGGGCCAGTACTTC	CASSFGPEGQYF
.	.	TRBV18	TRBJ2-5	TGTGCCAGCTCACCGAAGAAAACGGCGAACCAAGAGACCCAGTACTTC	CASSPKKTANQETQYF
.	few	TRBV6-1	TRBJ2-2	TGTGCCAGCAGTGAAGGGTATTCCGGGGAGCTGTTTTTT	CASSEGYSGELFF
TRBD2	.	TRBV9	TRBJ2-7	TGTGCCGGCAGCGTAGGGGTGGGAGGGCCTTACGAGCAGTACTTC	CAGSVGVGGPYEQYF
TRBD2	few	TRBV7-3	TRBJ2-1	TGTGCCAGCAGCGCCTTACCAGCGGGAGTGGAGCAGTTCTTC	CASSALPAGVEQFF
TRBD2	.	TRBV4-3	TRBJ2-1	TGCGCCAGCAGCCAAGGCCCGGGACTAGCAGGTGAGCAGTTCTTC	CASSQGPGLAGEQFF
TRBD1	many	TRBV6-2/TRBV6-3	TRBJ1-1	TGTGCCAGCAGTCGGAGGGGGCAAGGACGGTTGAACACTGAAGCTTTCTTT	CASSRRGQGRLNTEAFF
TRBD2	many	TRBV30	TRBJ2-7	TGTGCCTGGAGTGTATTAACTAGCGGGAAGCAGTACTTC	CAWSVLTSGKQYF
TRBD2	many	TRBV2	TRBJ2-2	TGTGCCAGCAACAAAAGGGAGGGCCTAACCGGGGAGCTGTTTTTT	CASNKREGLTGELFF
.	few	TRBV7-9	TRBJ2-5	TGTGCCAGCAGGCAGGGTGCCGCGACGGAGACCCAGTACTTC	CASRQGAATETQYF
TRBD2	.	TRBV2	TRBJ2-7	TGTGCCAGCAGTGGCGCGATTAGCGGGAGGTTCTCCAAATACGAGCAGTACTTC	CASSGAISGRFSKYEQYF
TRBD2	few	TRBV20-1	TRBJ2-5	TGCAGTGCTCCATTGACTAGCGGGAGGATCGAGACCCAGTACTTC	CSAPLTSGRIETQYF
.	many	TRBV12-3/TRBV12-4	TRBJ2-1	TGTGCCAGCAGTTTAGCGGACCTACTAGGACGGTCCTACAATGAGCAGTTCTTC	CASSLADLLGRSYNEQFF
.	many	TRBV20-1	TRBJ2-2	TGCGGGAGCGGACCGAACACCGGGGAGCTGTTTTTT	CGSGPNTGELFF
TRBD1	.	TRBV9	TRBJ2-3	TGTGCCAGCACCAAACAGGGGTTCCAAGCAGATACGCAGTATTTT	CASTKQGFQADTQYF
TRBD1	.	TRBV5-4	TRBJ2-3	TGTGCCAGCAGCCCCGGGACAGGCCCAGATACGCAGTATTTT	CASSPGTGPDTQYF
.	many	TRBV20-1	TRBJ2-3	TGCAGTGCTAGACTACCCACAGATACGCAGTATTTT	CSARLPTDTQYF
TRBD1	.	TRBV4-1	TRBJ1-1	TGCGCCAGCAGGACAGGGGGGTTCAACACTGAAGCTTTCTTT	CASRTGGFNTEAFF
.	many	TRBV4-1	TRBJ2-7	TGCGCCAGCAGCCACGCCGCGGAGAGGACCTACGAGCAGTACTTC	CASSHAAERTYEQYF
.	.	TRBV20-1	TRBJ2-1	TGCAGTGTTCCGACTGATTACAATGAGCAGTTCTTC	CSVPTDYNEQFF
.	many	TRBV5-6	TRBJ1-2	TGTGCCAGCAGCGGGAATGCGGGACATCACAACTATGGCTACACCTTC	CASSGNAGHHNYGYTF
TRBD2	few	TRBV3-1	TRBJ2-3	TGTGCCAGCAGCCAAGATTACGGACTAGCGGGAGGGCCTACAGATACGCAGTATTTT	CASSQDYGLAGGPTDTQYF
.	many	TRBV28	TRBJ1-2	TGTGCCAGCAGTTACTCCCACGGCCTCCTTAACTATGGCTACACCTTC	CASSYSHGLLNYGYTF
.	few	TRBV10-2	TRBJ2-5	TGCGCCAGCAGCCGGGGGCTGGGGGAGACCCAGTACTTC	CASSRGLGETQYF
TRBD1	many	TRBV2	TRBJ1-2	TGTGCCAGCGGACAGGTCTATGGCTACACCTTC	CASGQVYGYTF
TRBD1	few	TRBV20-1	TRBJ1-5	TGCAGTGCCAGGAGACAGGGGCGGGACGCCCAGCATTTT	CSARRQGRDAQHF
.	.	TRBV20-1	TRBJ1-2	TGCAGTGCTAGTCGGACTACAGAGGCGGTCTATGGCTACACCTTC	CSASRTTEAVYGYTF
.	few	TRBV29-1	TRBJ1-2	TGCAGCGCTAATTTCTTGCAGGGAGACTATGGCTACACCTTC	CSANFLQGDYGYTF
.	many	TRBV5-1	TRBJ2-3	TGCGCCAGCAGCTCTAGGACAACCGATACGCAGTATTTT	CASSSRTTDTQYF
TRBD1	many	TRBV6-1	TRBJ2-2	TGTGCCAGCAGCCGGACAGGGGGAAACACCGGGGAGCTGTTTTTT	CASSRTGGNTGELFF
.	.	TRBV4-1	TRBJ1-1	TGCGCCAGCAGCCGGTTTCGGGTGAACACTGAAGCTTTCTTT	CASSRFRVNTEAFF
.	few	TRBV20-1	TRBJ2-1	TGCAGTGTCTCGACCCCCCCCAATGAGCAGTTCTTC	CSVSTPPNEQFF
.	few	TRBV6-2/TRBV6-3	TRBJ1-1	TGTGCCAGCACTAAGACCCCCGGAGGCCCTGAAGCTTTCTTT	CASTKTPGGPEAFF